This T cell receptor beta chain was observed in a study of OX40 agonist ivuxolimab in advanced cancers. TCRdb's table, derived via immunoSEQ multiplex PCR, lists solely in-frame clones and lacks some. In the table there are 95,000 to 150,000 clones, 93% of which are singletons. Trimming removed 4 bases at V and 5 bases at J, with 12 bases between. Looked up from germline, CDR1 is SGHRS and CDR2 is YFSETQ. The CDR3 totals 13 residues. The chain has TRBV5-1 and TRBJ2-5; D is undetermined. The source was CD4+ or CD8+ T cells sorted from blood, collected in a trial of the OX40 agonist ivuxolimab. The TCR comes from an adult with an advanced solid tumor such as melanoma, head and neck, liver or kidney cancer. The CDR3, as DNA: TGCGCCAGCAGCGAACAGTTGGGTGAGACCCAGTACTTC. Residues: CASSEQLGETQYF. Together with reference TRBV5-1 and TRBJ2-5, the CDR3 gives the full variable domain: KAGVTQTPRYLIKTRGQQVTLSCSPISGHRSVSWYQQTPGQGLQFLFEYFSETQRNKGNFPGRFSGRQFSNSRSEMNVSTLELGDSALYLCASSEQLGETQYFGPGTRLLVL.